The TCR beta chain under discussion was sequenced for a study of T cell responses to AZD1222 COVID-19 vaccine. Study-level points and caveats: The repertoires were collected only after the peak T cell response. At baseline, just a handful of AZD1222 recipients tested seropositive.

The CDR3 runs to 16 residues. Unmatched junction bases numbered 5, after V lost 3 bases and J lost 1 base. Germline lookup yields CDR1 SGHVS and CDR2 FNYEAQ. Worth noting for this clone: Its matching antigen is unknown.

Generated by immunoSEQ multiplex PCR, the TCRdb table keeps only in-frame clones and is missing some. The profile shows 55,000 to 75,000 clones, about 87% of them singletons. Material: peripheral blood, obtained on day 0 of AZD1222 vaccination. V gene TRBV7-6 combines with J gene TRBJ2-2, with TRBD1 matching 7 bases. The source is an adult in good health. CDR3 nucleotide sequence: TGTGCCAGCAGCTTCCGACAGGGCCTGAACACCGGGGAGCTGTTTTTT. Encoded protein: CASSFRQGLNTGELFF.